These 10 T cell receptor beta chains originate from one sample sequenced in a study of blood T cell repertoires in COVID-19. Profiled with immunoSEQ multiplex PCR; TCRdb holds only in-frame clones, not every one. This sample has approximately 92,000 clones; 84% occur once, and the top ten carry approximately 2%. Material: peripheral blood. All receptors derive from a man in his 70s with active or convalescent COVID-19.

This clone was seen only a few times. V usage is TRBV20-1 and J usage is TRBJ1-3; D ambiguous. The V end lost 3 bases, the J end lost 1 base, and 10 bases lay between the germline ends. This CDR3 comprises 14 residues. CDR1 and CDR2 (germline): DFQATT, SNEGSKA (reference sequence). The CDR3 sequence: CSASLRASGNTIYF. CDR3 coding DNA: TGCAGTGCTAGTTTGAGGGCGTCTGGAAACACCATATATTTT.

CDR3 region: CASSLAGGGQRDTQYF. CDR3 coding DNA: TGTGCCAGCAGCTTGGCCGGCGGGGGCCAACGAGATACGCAGTATTTT. The chain recombines TRBV5-4 with TRBJ2-3; perhaps TRBD2 as D (7 bases). Germline values: CDR1 SGHNT, CDR2 YYREEE (reference sequence). V was pared by 0 bases and J by 5 bases, with 16 bases between. The CDR3 covers 16 residues.

CDR3 sequence (DNA): TGTGCCAGCAGCCCAGGACAGTCAGCCTCCTACGAGCAGTACTTC. Encoded protein: CASSPGQSASYEQYF. This rearrangement joins TRBV5-5 to TRBJ2-7; D might be TRBD1 (6 bases). Germline loops: CDR1 SGHKS, CDR2 YYEKEE (reference sequence). V shed 4 bases and J shed 0 bases, with 14 bases lying between them. This CDR3 is 15 amino acids long.

This chain uses TRBV7-3 with TRBJ1-2, with 7 bases identical to TRBD1. V lost 7 bases and J lost 4; bases outside the gene matches: 18. CDR3 length equals 17 residues. The V gene's germline CDR1 is SGHTA and CDR2 FQGTGA. CDR3 region: CASTISGTALIIYGYTF. The CDR3 DNA reads TGTGCCAGCACCATTAGTGGGACAGCCCTAATAATCTATGGCTACACCTTC.

The genes are TRBV5-1 and TRBJ1-6, with 8 positions matching TRBD1. The length of the CDR3 is 15 residues. After removal of 0 bases from V and 9 bases from J, the junction contained 5 bases not matched to a gene. CDR1 and CDR2 from the germline V gene are SGHRS and YFSETQ. CDR3 residues: CASSLGQGPRSPLHF. In DNA, the CDR3 is TGCGCCAGCAGCTTGGGACAGGGGCCACGTTCACCCCTCCACTTT.

V and J are TRBV7-9 and TRBJ1-5, with D possibly matching TRBD1 (6 bases). The CDR3 is 16 residues long. The V and J ends lost 5 bases and 4 bases respectively, with 18 bases between them. Germline loops: CDR1 SEHNR, CDR2 FQNEAQ (reference sequence). CDR3 amino acids: CASSLYPGQGNQPQHF. The DNA of the CDR3 is TGTGCCAGCAGCCTATACCCGGGCCAGGGGAATCAGCCCCAGCATTTT.

The V gene is TRBV6-1, the J gene TRBJ1-6, with TRBD1 matching 10 bases. Per germline, CDR1 MNHNS and CDR2 SASEGT. The J segment lost 13 bases and the V segment lost 2 bases, leaving 8 bases of the junction unmatched. There are 15 residues in the CDR3. The CDR3 loop is CASSENYGTGVPLHF. As DNA, the CDR3 is TGTGCCAGCAGTGAAAACTACGGGACAGGGGTTCCCCTCCACTTT.

Written as DNA, the CDR3 is TGTGCCAGTAGTCCTACCTGGGGAGACACTGAAGCTTTCTTT. Protein product: CASSPTWGDTEAFF. The genes are TRBV19 and TRBJ1-1; D gene unclear. This CDR3 is built from 14 residues. Looked up from germline, CDR1 is LNHDA and CDR2 is SQIVND (reference sequence). Trimming stripped 5 bases from V and 3 bases from J, with 13 bases between.

This clone has more than one count but fewer than ten. The chain recombines TRBV28 with TRBJ1-1; tentative D call: TRBD1 (5 bases). Germline CDR1 MDHEN, CDR2 SYDVKM. The CDR3 runs 13 residues. Trimming shortened V by 7 bases and J by 5 bases, and 14 bases separated the two germline ends. The CDR3 sequence is CASIGGDRTEAFF. CDR3 bases: TGTGCCAGCATAGGAGGGGATCGGACTGAAGCTTTCTTT.

The chain joins TRBV27 to TRBJ2-7; D is uncertain. Deletions cut 0 bases from V and 3 bases from J, with 18 bases between. The CDR3 is 17 amino acids. Germline V gene lookup returns CDR1 MNHEY and CDR2 SMNVEV (reference sequence). CDR3 nucleotide sequence: TGTGCCAGCAGTTTATCGTCCTCCCCGGGTGTTTTCTACGAGCAGTACTTC. It encodes CASSLSSSPGVFYEQYF.